The 4 T cell receptor beta chains below were found in one sample sequenced in a study of OX40 agonist ivuxolimab in advanced cancers. Clones were sequenced by immunoSEQ multiplex PCR, and TCRdb holds only the in-frame ones, with some missing. Found here are under 100,000 clones, approximately 81% of them singletons; the top ten hold 4.6%. The specimen was CD4+ or CD8+ T cells sorted from blood, collected in a trial of the OX40 agonist ivuxolimab. Receptors were obtained from an adult with an advanced solid tumor such as melanoma, head and neck, liver or kidney cancer.

This clone was seen more than once but under ten times. The CDR3 region is CASSFLAGGLETQYF. In DNA form, the CDR3 reads TGTGCCAGCAGCTTCTTAGCGGGGGGGCTGGAGACCCAGTACTTC. V is TRBV7-3 and J is TRBJ2-5; TRBD2 aligns across 11 bases. J was trimmed by 5 bases and V by 3 bases; bases with no gene match: 5. The germline V gene has CDR1 SGHTA and CDR2 FQGTGA. This CDR3 is built from 15 residues.

As DNA, the CDR3 is TGTGCCAGCAGTTACTCGATCACGGGTGGACAGCCCCAGCATTTT. Translating it yields CASSYSITGGQPQHF. This chain joins TRBV6-5 and TRBJ1-5; D unclear. V lost 0 bases and J 7 bases, leaving 13 bases between the germline ends. CDR3 length: 15 amino acids. Germline CDR1 is MNHEY and CDR2 is SVGAGI.

The chain is built from TRBV7-9 and TRBJ2-1; D is perhaps TRBD2 (7 bases). The V end lost 4 bases, the J end lost 0 bases, and 16 bases lay between the germline ends. Germline V gene data show CDR1 as SEHNR and CDR2 as FQNEAQ (reference sequence). CDR3 length: 17 residues. Written as DNA, the CDR3 is TGTGCCAGCAGCTCGCTGAAACGGGGGGCCTCCTACAATGAGCAGTTCTTC. It encodes CASSSLKRGASYNEQFF.

The rearrangement uses TRBV5-6 and TRBJ2-7; perhaps TRBD2 as D (6 bases). CDR1 is SGHDT, CDR2 YYEEEE, per germline. Trimming removed 0 bases at V and 5 bases at J, with 9 bases between. CDR3 length: 13 residues. The CDR3 here is CASSLGGGNEQYF. The CDR3, as DNA: TGTGCCAGCAGCTTGGGGGGAGGAAACGAGCAGTACTTC.